One and the same sample provided the 27 T cell receptor beta chains below, sequenced in a study of blood T cell repertoires in COVID-19. Here immunoSEQ multiplex PCR was the method, and the copy in TCRdb shows in-frame clones only, minus some. The sample has approximately 97,000 clones, 84% seen once; the top ten hold more than 9%. Material for sequencing was peripheral blood. The receptors shown here come from a man aged 40-49 years with active or convalescent COVID-19.

V and J are TRBV5-6 and TRBJ1-5; tentatively, D is TRBD1 (6 bases). CDR1 is SGHDT, CDR2 YYEEEE, per germline. Trimming pared 0 bases from V and 3 bases from J, leaving 10 bases between. This CDR3 has 15 amino acids. The CDR3 sequence: CASSLGTVLNQPQHF. The CDR3 nucleotides read TGTGCCAGCAGCTTGGGGACAGTCCTCAATCAGCCCCAGCATTTT.

V and J are TRBV30 and TRBJ2-7, with TRBD1 identical over 12 bases. Losses at the gene ends were 5 bases for V and 7 bases for J; bases not matched to a gene: 6. CDR3 length: 13 residues. CDR1 GTSNPN and CDR2 SVGIG come from the germline V gene (reference sequence). The CDR3 nucleotides read TGTGCCTGGGACGGGACAGGGGGCCGGGAGCAGTACTTC. Translation: CAWDGTGGREQYF.

This chain links TRBV6-6 with TRBJ1-4; D gene unclear. Germline V CDR1 and CDR2: MNHNY, SVGAGI (reference sequence). The CDR3 covers 13 residues. The V end lost 6 bases, the J end lost 5 bases, and 10 bases lay between the germline ends. The CDR3 nucleotides are TGTGCCAGCAGCCTCGCCAGGAATGAAAAACTGTTTTTT. Translation: CASSLARNEKLFF.

Worth noting for this clone: Other DNA sequences in this specimen translate into the identical CDR3. The chain joins TRBV5-1 to TRBJ1-3; TRBD1 matches at 8 bases. V dropped 3 bases and J dropped 4; count of bases not matched to a gene: 3. The CDR3 length is 14 residues. CDR1 SGHRS and CDR2 YFSETQ come from the germline V gene. The CDR3 sequence: CASSSGGSGNTIYF. The CDR3 nucleotides are TGCGCCAGCAGCTCAGGGGGCTCCGGAAACACCATATATTTT.

The chain combines TRBV7-3 with TRBJ2-1; possible D gene TRBD1, 5 bases. Trimming pared 5 bases from V and 5 bases from J, leaving 7 bases between. This CDR3 is 12 amino acids long. The germline V gene has CDR1 SGHTA and CDR2 FQGTGA. The CDR3 region has the DNA TGTGCCAGCAGCCTGGGGCACAATGAGCAGTTCTTC. This codes for CASSLGHNEQFF.

V gene TRBV7-9 combines with J gene TRBJ1-2; unclear D gene. Trimming pared 5 bases from V and 2 bases from J, leaving 9 bases between. The CDR3 extends over 13 amino acids. Looked up from germline, CDR1 is SEHNR and CDR2 is FQNEAQ (reference sequence). Written as DNA, the CDR3 is TGTGCCAGCAGCGAGACACTCAACTATGGCTACACCTTC. Encoded protein: CASSETLNYGYTF.

This rearrangement joins TRBV27 to TRBJ2-3; D possibly corresponds to TRBD2 (6 bases). CDR3 length: 14 amino acids. Per the germline V gene, CDR1 is MNHEY and CDR2 is SMNVEV (reference sequence). V was cut by 6 bases and J by 3 bases, with 13 bases left in between. The CDR3 coding sequence is TGTGCCAGCAGACTAGCAAGGGCTACAGATACGCAGTATTTT. This gives the protein CASRLARATDTQYF.

V usage is TRBV5-1 and J usage is TRBJ2-1; no firm D call. Trimming pared 0 bases from V and 4 bases from J, leaving 5 bases between. CDR1 and CDR2 from the germline V gene are SGHRS and YFSETQ. The CDR3 extends over 13 amino acids. The CDR3 DNA sequence: TGCGCCAGCAGCTTGGACTCTTACAATGAGCAGTTCTTC. Encoded protein: CASSLDSYNEQFF.

The chain links TRBV19 to TRBJ1-1; 8 bases map to TRBD1. Germline assignment: CDR1 LNHDA and CDR2 SQIVND (reference sequence). V lost 9 bases and J lost 2; bases outside the gene matches: 8. This CDR3 has 14 amino acids. Here the CDR3 DNA reads TGTGCCAGCCAGCAGGGGGCGGGAAACACTGAAGCTTTCTTT. Protein sequence: CASQQGAGNTEAFF.

The genes are TRBV27 and TRBJ2-1; TRBD1 is a possible D gene (6 bases). Trimming pared 5 bases from V and 1 base from J, leaving 21 bases between. The CDR3 consists of 18 residues. CDR1 and CDR2 (germline): MNHEY, SMNVEV (reference sequence). CDR3 coding DNA: TGTGCCAGCAGTCTCGGGCAGGGGTGGATGGGTTCCTACAATGAGCAGTTCTTC. Protein: CASSLGQGWMGSYNEQFF.

This clone has only one observation. CDR3 bases: TGTGCCAGCAGCTCGGGCGGGTCCATAGAGACCCAGTACTTC. Amino acids: CASSSGGSIETQYF. The gene calls are TRBV7-3 and TRBJ2-5, with TRBD2 as a possible D gene (5 bases). This CDR3 contains 14 residues. The germline V and J ends were trimmed by 4 bases and 4 bases, with 13 bases remaining between them. Per germline, CDR1 SGHTA and CDR2 FQGTGA.

V and J are TRBV27 and TRBJ2-5, with 9 bases matching TRBD2. The junction had 16 bases not matched to a gene; V was cut back by 4 bases and J by 7 bases. CDR1 and CDR2 from the germline V gene are MNHEY and SMNVEV (reference sequence). The CDR3 loop spans 17 amino acids. As DNA, the CDR3 is TGTGCCAGCAGTTCTGACCTGGGGCTAGCGGGGTCCGGGACCCAGTACTTC. Its protein is CASSSDLGLAGSGTQYF.

The rearrangement joins TRBV19 to TRBJ1-4; TRBD1 might be the D (5 bases). The CDR3 contains 17 residues. Trimming shortened V by 3 bases and J by 4 bases, and 18 bases separated the two germline ends. Germline lookup yields CDR1 LNHDA and CDR2 SQIVND (reference sequence). CDR3 residues: CASSISGVPHYNEKLFF. CDR3 DNA: TGTGCCAGTAGTATTTCGGGGGTACCGCACTATAATGAAAAACTGTTTTTT.

The CDR3 spells CASSSANTGELFF. DNA of the CDR3: TGTGCCAGCAGCAGCGCGAACACCGGGGAGCTGTTTTTT. The chain couples TRBV9 to TRBJ2-2, with no clear D. Between the trimmed V and J ends, which lost 4 bases and 0 bases, there was a span of 4 bases. Germline values: CDR1 SGDLS, CDR2 YYNGEE. The CDR3 consists of 13 residues.

The V and J genes are TRBV3-1 (or the pseudogene TRBV3-2) and TRBJ1-3; D gene ambiguous. V gave up 2 bases and J gave up 2 bases, with 10 bases separating them. CDR1 LGHDT and CDR2 YNNKEL come from the germline V gene (reference sequence). The CDR3 has 15 amino acids. CDR3 in DNA: TGTGCCAGCAGCCAATCGGGTCTTCCTGGAAACACCATATATTTT. Its protein product is CASSQSGLPGNTIYF.

The chain couples TRBV30 to TRBJ1-6; TRBD1 matches at 10 bases. Germline CDR1 is GTSNPN and CDR2 is SVGIG (reference sequence). V lost 3 bases and J lost 10; bases outside the gene matches: 6. The CDR3 consists of 14 residues. Written as DNA, the CDR3 is TGTGCCTGGAGGGACAGGGGGTGGGAATCACCCCTCCACTTT. Translating gives CAWRDRGWESPLHF.

The chain joins TRBV2 to TRBJ1-2; weak D call: TRBD1 (6 bases). The CDR3 has 15 amino acids. CDR1 SNHLY and CDR2 FYNNEI come from the germline V gene. V lost 6 bases and J 7 bases, leaving 21 bases between the germline ends. The CDR3 DNA sequence: TGTGCCAGCAGAAACCAAGGGTTTCAGGGGCCTGGCTACACCTTC. Translating gives CASRNQGFQGPGYTF. Full variable domain (remainder filled in from reference TRBV2 and TRBJ1-2): EPEVTQTPSHQVTQMGQEVILRCVPISNHLYFYWYRQILGQKVEFLVSFYNNEISEKSEIFDDQFSVERPDGSNFTLKIRSTKLEDSAMYFCASRNQGFQGPGYTFGSGTRLTVV.

This clone showed up just a few times. V is TRBV7-2 and J is TRBJ1-3; D remains ambiguous. Germline assignment: CDR1 SGHTA and CDR2 FQGNSA. V lost 5 bases to trimming and J lost 3 bases, with 11 bases between them. This CDR3 comprises 14 residues. Written as DNA, the CDR3 is TGTGCCAGCAGCCTACCGGGGAATGGAAACACCATATATTTT. Translation: CASSLPGNGNTIYF.

The chain is built from TRBV7-2 and TRBJ2-1; D is ambiguous. CDR3 length equals 10 residues. Trimming took 4 bases from V and 9 from J, leaving 4 bases between them. Germline V gene lookup returns CDR1 SGHTA and CDR2 FQGNSA. In nucleotides, the CDR3 is TGTGCCAGCAGCTCTAGTGAGCAGTTCTTC. Translating gives CASSSSEQFF.

V and J are TRBV19 and TRBJ1-3, with a tentative D call TRBD1 (6 bases). CDR3 length: 15 amino acids. The germline gives CDR1 LNHDA, CDR2 SQIVND (reference sequence). V dropped 5 bases and J dropped 4 bases, with 15 bases sitting between them. CDR3 in amino acids: CASSPAGTLGNTIYF. In nucleotides, the CDR3 is TGTGCCAGTAGTCCCGCCGGGACACTCGGAAACACCATATATTTT.

This chain links TRBV5-4 with TRBJ1-3; D gene ambiguous. This CDR3 contains 14 residues. The V and J ends lost 0 bases and 4 bases respectively, with 8 bases between them. Germline V gene data show CDR1 as SGHNT and CDR2 as YYREEE (reference sequence). Here the CDR3 DNA reads TGTGCCAGCAGCTTGGCGGGGTCAGGAAACACCATATATTTT. Its protein is CASSLAGSGNTIYF.

The chain has TRBV7-9 and TRBJ2-5; no clear D. The CDR3 is made up of 16 amino acids. Trimming pared 0 bases from V and 0 bases from J, leaving 11 bases between. Germline CDR1 is SEHNR and CDR2 is FQNEAQ (reference sequence). CDR3 bases: TGTGCCAGCAGCTTAGCGATTTCTGGCAACCAAGAGACCCAGTACTTC. Translated: CASSLAISGNQETQYF. The complete variable domain, with remaining parts taken from reference TRBV7-9 and TRBJ2-5, reads DTGVSQNPRHKITKRGQNVTFRCDPISEHNRLYWYRQTLGQGPEFLTYFQNEAQLEKSRLLSDRFSAERPKGSFSTLEIQRTEQGDSAMYLCASSLAISGNQETQYFGPGTRLLVL.

The V gene is TRBV10-1, the J gene TRBJ2-2; D is possibly TRBD1 (5 bases). The CDR3 loop spans 14 amino acids. Germline CDR1 WNHNN, CDR2 SYGVQD (reference sequence). Trimming left V 6 bases short and J 7 bases short, with 15 bases between. The CDR3 spells CASRSCRALGELFF. The CDR3, as DNA: TGCGCCAGCAGATCCTGCAGGGCCCTCGGGGAGCTGTTTTTT.

This clone was counted once. This chain links TRBV5-4 with TRBJ2-2; tentatively, D is TRBD2 (6 bases). This CDR3 region has 14 residues. Between the trimmed V and J ends, which lost 4 bases and 2 bases, there was a span of 9 bases. CDR1 SGHNT and CDR2 YYREEE come from the germline V gene (reference sequence). CDR3 bases: TGTGCCAGCAGCCGGGACTCTAACACCGGGGAGCTGTTTTTT. It specifies CASSRDSNTGELFF.

This chain links TRBV5-4 with TRBJ2-5, with D tentatively TRBD1 (5 bases). The CDR3 spans 15 residues. Germline values: CDR1 SGHNT, CDR2 YYREEE (reference sequence). V lost 4 bases to trimming and J lost 10 bases, with 23 bases between them. The CDR3 loop is CASSPGSRVRDGQYF. The CDR3, as DNA: TGTGCCAGCAGCCCCGGTAGCAGGGTAAGAGATGGCCAGTACTTC. The entire variable domain, with the rest obtained from reference TRBV5-4 and TRBJ2-5, is as follows: ETGVTQSPTHLIKTRGQQVTLRCSSQSGHNTVSWYQQALGQGPQFIFQYYREEENGRGNFPPRFSGLQFPNYSSELNVNALELDDSALYLCASSPGSRVRDGQYFGPGTRLLVL.

J is TRBJ1-2 and V is TRBV7-2; D is possibly TRBD1 (5 bases). Germline V gives CDR1 SGHTA, CDR2 FQGNSA. The germline V and J ends were trimmed by 4 bases and 5 bases, with 11 bases remaining between them. This CDR3 comprises 13 residues. CDR3 DNA sequence: TGTGCCAGCAGCTCAGGGATTCGGTATGGCTACACCTTC. This sequence encodes CASSSGIRYGYTF.

The rearrangement joins TRBV29-1 to TRBJ1-3; tentatively, D is TRBD1 (5 bases). V shed 6 bases and J shed 4 bases, with 10 bases lying between them. CDR1 is SQVTM and CDR2 is ANQGSEA in the germline V gene. The CDR3 runs 12 residues. The CDR3 region is CSVGTVGNTIYF. In DNA, the CDR3 is TGCAGCGTCGGGACTGTAGGAAACACCATATATTTT.